The 10 T cell receptor beta chains listed next were all sequenced from one sample in a study of OX40 agonist ivuxolimab in advanced cancers. Data came from immunoSEQ multiplex PCR; TCRdb stores just in-frame clones and leaves some out. The sample has fewer than 20,000 clones; around 90% are singletons. Here the sequenced sample was CD4+ or CD8+ T cells sorted from blood, taken in a trial of the OX40 agonist ivuxolimab. These receptors were taken from an adult with an advanced solid tumor such as melanoma, head and neck, liver or kidney cancer.

The V gene is TRBV29-1, the J gene TRBJ2-7, with 11 positions matching TRBD1. Trimming at V came to 6 bases and at J to 7 bases, leaving 5 bases not matched to a gene. Germline assignment: CDR1 SQVTM and CDR2 ANQGSEA. This CDR3 is built from 12 residues. The DNA of the CDR3 is TGCAGCGTCGGGACAGGGGGTTGGGAGCAGTACTTC. Translation: CSVGTGGWEQYF.

The chain uses TRBV7-9 and TRBJ1-5; D is undetermined. Trimming left V 1 base short and J 6 bases short, with 10 bases between. Germline loops: CDR1 SEHNR, CDR2 FQNEAQ (reference sequence). The CDR3 spans 14 residues. The CDR3 nucleotides read TGTGCCAGCAGCTTAGGCTTAGGGTTTCAGCCCCAGCATTTT. Amino acid sequence: CASSLGLGFQPQHF. Full variable domain (remainder filled in from reference TRBV7-9 and TRBJ1-5): DTGVSQNPRHKITKRGQNVTFRCDPISEHNRLYWYRQTLGQGPEFLTYFQNEAQLEKSRLLSDRFSAERPKGSFSTLEIQRTEQGDSAMYLCASSLGLGFQPQHFGDGTRLSIL.

This clone was seen a single time. V and J are TRBV7-2 and TRBJ2-7; 7 bases fit TRBD1. V shed 5 bases, J shed 0 bases, and the junction held 10 bases outside the gene matches. This CDR3 is built from 16 residues. The germline V gene encodes CDR1 SGHTA and CDR2 FQGNSA. CDR3 in DNA: TGTGCCAGCAGCCTACACCTCCGGGACAGCTCCTACGAGCAGTACTTC. It is translated as CASSLHLRDSSYEQYF.

V gene TRBV6-1 combines with J gene TRBJ2-1, with D hard to call. Trimming removed 4 bases from V and 3 bases from J, with 13 bases in between. CDR1 and CDR2 from the germline V gene are MNHNS and SASEGT. The CDR3 length is 15 residues. The CDR3 loop is CASSAQTGGYNEQFF. The CDR3 nucleotides are TGTGCCAGCAGTGCGCAGACGGGTGGCTACAATGAGCAGTTCTTC.

The chain recombines TRBV5-1 with TRBJ2-5; D perhaps matches TRBD2 (6 bases). This CDR3 comprises 13 residues. V dropped 3 bases and J dropped 2 bases, with 8 bases sitting between them. The germline gives CDR1 SGHRS, CDR2 YFSETQ. CDR3 sequence (DNA): TGCGCCAGCAGCTATGGAGGGCAAGAGACCCAGTACTTC. The encoded protein is CASSYGGQETQYF.

This clone turned up a few times. The V and J genes are TRBV7-9 and TRBJ1-1, with D perhaps matching TRBD1 (6 bases). There are 15 residues in the CDR3. In germline, CDR1 is SEHNR, CDR2 FQNEAQ (reference sequence). Trimming removed 5 bases at V and 0 bases at J, with 13 bases between. The CDR3 DNA is TGTGCCAGCAGCGGGACACAGGATTTGAACACTGAAGCTTTCTTT. Protein sequence: CASSGTQDLNTEAFF.

As concerns this clone: The junction does not match germline at one end; this may be a read error. The chain uses TRBV7-9 and TRBJ2-7, with a possible D match to TRBD1 (5 bases). The CDR3 has 11 amino acids. Per the germline V gene, CDR1 is SEHNR and CDR2 is FQNEAQ (reference sequence). The CDR3 region is CASSDTDNCNF. The CDR3 DNA follows: TGTGCCAGCAGTGACACGGACAACTGCAACTTC. The full variable domain, its missing parts supplied by reference TRBV7-9 and TRBJ2-7, is DTGVSQNPRHKITKRGQNVTFRCDPISEHNRLYWYRQTLGQGPEFLTYFQNEAQLEKSRLLSDRFSAERPKGSFSTLEIQRTEQGDSAMYLCASSDTDNCNFGPGTRLTVT.

Remarks on this clone: Being one base from a much bigger clone, this may be a read error. The identical CDR3 is also encoded by other nucleotide sequences in the sample. J is TRBJ2-1 and V is TRBV4-1; no reliable D call. The germline V gene has CDR1 MGHRA and CDR2 YSYEKL. Trimming left V 0 bases short and J 5 bases short, with 5 bases between. CDR3 length: 13 amino acids. CDR3 residues: CASSQDYHNEQFF. The CDR3 DNA is TGCGCCAGCAGCCAAGATTACCACAATGAGCAGTTCTTC.

The genes are TRBV6-1 and TRBJ1-1, with a weak D call TRBD1 (5 bases). Germline assignment: CDR1 MNHNS and CDR2 SASEGT. With 5 bases removed from V and 5 bases from J, the gap between germline ends came to 15 bases. The CDR3 contains 14 residues. The CDR3 bases are TGTGCCAGCAGTCCTTATCTGGGGGGGACTGAAGCTTTCTTT. This translates into CASSPYLGGTEAFF.

CDR3 nucleotides: TGCAGCGTTTGGCTCCGAGGAGCTTTCTTT. This gives the protein CSVWLRGAFF. The V gene is TRBV29-1, the J gene TRBJ1-1, with unresolved D. Germline values: CDR1 SQVTM, CDR2 ANQGSEA. CDR3 length: 10 amino acids. The V gene lost 5 bases and the J gene lost 10 bases, with 11 bases spanning the gap.